This T cell receptor (beta chain) was recovered during a study of blood T cell repertoires in COVID-19. Across the study: Samples of COVID-19 (acute and convalescent) were obtained from the United States, Italy and Spain. PBMCs, B-cell-depleted T cells, or T cells were the source of the cDNA or gDNA that made up the material.

Original processing notes: Reference gene primer amplification gave nucleated cell count estimates. Measured with immunoSEQ multiplex PCR; TCRdb has only the in-frame clones, and not every one. V and J calls and clone size are as listed in that table; D and trimming were resolved from the DNA. The profile shows roughly 220,000 clones, around 86% of them singletons. Recruits, aged roughly 18 to 95 years, lived in 20 to 30 US areas. Sequencing was carried out using PBMCs or T cells enriched from blood (not recorded which). This sequence was found in a woman aged 40 to 50 with acute COVID-19.

The CDR3 nucleotides read TGCGCCAGCAGTACTGGACTAGCGGGAACCTACGAGCAGTACTTC. Residues: CASSTGLAGTYEQYF. The chain is built from TRBV10-2 and TRBJ2-7; TRBD2 matches at 12 bases. The CDR3 contains 15 residues. Trimming at V came to 5 bases and at J to 2 bases, leaving 4 bases not matched to a gene. Germline assignment: CDR1 WSHSY and CDR2 SAAADI.